Here is one TCR beta chain with its context. An end of the junction differs from the germline gene, which may be a read error. This entry belongs to a study of blood T cell repertoires in COVID-19. Study at large: The analysed material was cDNA or gDNA that came from T cells, B-cell-depleted T cells, or PBMCs.

From germline, CDR1 is LNHDA and CDR2 SQIVND (reference sequence). The CDR3 runs to 14 residues. Assay used: immunoSEQ multiplex PCR; TCRdb lists only in-frame clones, some missing. The sample records a few hundred thousand clones, about 91% being singletons. Enrolled through a virtual design, the participants were between roughly 18 and 90 years of age and came from about two dozen US areas. The TCR originated in a man aged 18-30 years with acute COVID-19. Sequenced sample: PBMCs or T cells enriched from blood (not recorded which). The chain uses TRBV19 and TRBJ2-7; TRBD1 is a possible D gene (5 bases). CDR3 in DNA: TGTGCCAGCAGTATGGGGTCAGGGTCCCACGAGCAGTACTTC. It translates to CASSMGSGSHEQYF.